A single TCR beta chain is shown here with its context. Its matching antigen is unknown. The CDR3 spans 14 residues. Germline loops: CDR1 LGHDT, CDR2 YNNKEL (reference sequence). Trimming removed 4 bases from V and 8 bases from J, with 12 bases in between. Repertoires were generated with immunoSEQ multiplex PCR, while TCRdb's copy carries only in-frame clones and drops some. The sample shows fewer than 150,000 clones, 75% to 90% of them seen only once. The data derive from a study of Ad26.COV2.S vaccination and SARS-CoV-2 variants. Study results and limitations: People given the vaccine had a wider spike-specific TCR breadth than placebo recipients did. Post-vaccination breadth of spike-specific CD8+ and CD4+ T cell responses was reportedly substantial. Vaccinated and placebo-treated recipients had similar non-spike TCR breadth.

The clonotype originates from a human donor who had recovered from COVID-19. The gene calls are TRBV3-1 (or the pseudogene TRBV3-2) and TRBJ1-6; D call uncertain. This sample comprised peripheral blood, obtained after recovery from COVID-19. CDR3 nucleotide sequence: TGTGCCAGCAGCCTTCTAATCGCGGATTCACCCCTCCACTTT. Protein product: CASSLLIADSPLHF.